The present TCR beta chain was sequenced within a study of T cell responses to AZD1222 COVID-19 vaccine (dated by TCRdb to 2020 to 2023). Regarding the study in general: AZD1222 recipients with second doses at about 4 weeks or about 12 weeks were pooled, because spike-specific TCR depth and breadth did not differ between schedules. Enrollment into the trials was organized by age into subgroups of 18-55, 56-69 and 70-plus years, and those subgroups contained 148, 28 and 57 TCR-sequenced participants, respectively. A total of approximately 230 trial participants underwent TCR sequencing, of whom some 210 received two doses of AZD1222 and around 25 received two doses of the MenACWY control vaccine. The research as a whole found: Epitopes outside the regions mutated in the B.1.351 and B.1.1.7 variants were reportedly recognized by nearly half of the unique spike-specific TCRs. Vaccine-associated CD4 TCRs spanned the whole spike protein, with dominant responses in regions 160-218 and 743-854. No day 14 peak-response samples were available, so repertoires were characterized only after the peak T cell response. A significant rise in spike-specific TCR breadth and depth was observed after two AZD1222 doses relative to day 0 and relative to MenACWY recipients. Participants were mostly white British and included more females than males, and it was suggested by the authors that clonal diversity may have been underestimated. The 56-69-year group was small, and its depth increase did not reach significance, likely because of low power. Only a handful of AZD1222 recipients were SARS-CoV-2 seropositive at baseline, limiting conclusions about previously exposed vaccinees.

The CDR3 numbers 15 residues from cysteine through phenylalanine. Solely the CDR3 DNA is kept, with 45 bases framed from the first base. CDR1 and CDR2 were assigned from the germline V gene as MGHRA and YSYEKL. Cut back by 1 base and 8 bases, the V and J ends lie 15 bases apart. Regarding this clone: The specificity of this receptor is unknown. There are no base qualities to consult, and no much larger clone falls within one base.

The CDR3 regions of human TCRbeta chains were analyzed by immunosequencing. The published analysis was carried out like this. TCRs in the repertoires were compared against a reference library of SARS-CoV-2-specific TCRs that had been generated with the MIRA antigen-specificity platform. Breadth was defined as the fraction of unique TCRs that were SARS-CoV-2-associated. Depth was defined as the fraction of total T cells that were SARS-CoV-2-associated. Using the MIRA data, every spike-specific TCR was mapped to the spike region that the TCR reacted to and assigned to either a CD4 or a CD8 class. Log10-transformed breadth and depth values were compared by one-way ANOVA with Sidak's multiple comparisons tests. TCRdb limited this immuneACCESS table to in-frame rearrangements with V and J called. A share of clones is missing; checked studies link under half to unresolved V genes, and the rest is unexplained. V and J calls and clone size come straight from that table; D and trimming were deduced from the DNA. In all, the sample holds 150,000 to 200,000 clones, and approximately 95% of those were seen once. The top ten constitute about 3.9% of the sample.

The sample's time point label is to be understood as: baseline before first vaccination. Vaccinee samples were obtained from the UK trials COV001 and COV002, which included a single-blind randomized controlled phase 2/3 trial of AZD1222 (ChAdOx1 nCoV-19) in healthy adults. For TCRbeta chain sequencing, PBMC samples were collected from trial participants at day 0 and at day 28 after the second dose. This sequence was found in an adult in good health. This sample comprised peripheral blood, obtained on day 0 of AZD1222 vaccination. The sequence links TRBV4-1 to TRBJ2-1; the D gene is perhaps TRBD1 or TRBD2, each of them matching over 5 bases. The DNA is as follows: TGCGCCAGCAGCCAAGGGGATACGAGGGGAGATGAGCAGTTCTTC. Its coded protein is CASSQGDTRGDEQFF.